One sample yielded the 7 T cell receptor beta chains listed below, sequenced in a study of a mutant IDH1 vaccine in newly diagnosed glioma. No antigen has been identified for these receptors. Time point reported: week 5, during vaccination. One vaccine dose held 300 ug of mutant IDH1 20-mer peptide and came with topical imiquimod. Libraries were prepared by immunoSEQ multiplex PCR; TCRdb keeps only in-frame clonotypes and omits some of them. Here the sample spans 32,000 or so clones, roughly four fifths being singletons. The sample in question was PBMCs, obtained from a glioma patient whose treatment included an IDH1 peptide vaccine. The receptors shown here come from a man aged 25 to 40 with glioma.

The V gene is TRBV30, the J gene TRBJ1-2; a weak D match, TRBD1 (5 bases). CDR3 size: 15 residues. Germline loops: CDR1 GTSNPN, CDR2 SVGIG (reference sequence). Trimming took 5 bases from V and 8 from J, leaving 24 bases between them. As DNA, the CDR3 is TGTGCCTGGGAACCTGGGGCAGGGCGAGGTATCGGCTACACCTTC. Protein: CAWEPGAGRGIGYTF.

CDR3 nucleotide sequence: TGTGCCAGCAGCTCAGGCTACTCTCAGCCCCAGCATTTT. Amino acids: CASSSGYSQPQHF. V gene TRBV7-9 combines with J gene TRBJ1-5; the D is unclear. Per the germline V gene, CDR1 is SEHNR and CDR2 is FQNEAQ (reference sequence). The V gene lost 4 bases and the J gene lost 6 bases, with 10 bases spanning the gap. The CDR3 is made up of 13 amino acids.

This chain joins TRBV21-1 and TRBJ1-2. TRBV21-1 is an annotated pseudogene. The CDR3 has 14 amino acids. Here the CDR3 DNA reads TGTGCCAGCAGCCATCTGGGGGGCGGCTATGGCTACACCTTC. Amino acids: CASSHLGGGYGYTF.

The V and J genes are TRBV29-1 and TRBJ2-1; 8 bases line up with TRBD1. Looked up from germline, CDR1 is SQVTM and CDR2 is ANQGSEA. The trim removed 1 base at V and 3 bases at J, leaving 5 bases unmatched. The CDR3 is 15 amino acids. The CDR3 loop is CSVEGSGGYYNEQFF. The CDR3 region has the DNA TGCAGCGTTGAAGGTTCAGGGGGCTACTACAATGAGCAGTTCTTC.

In this sample, this clone turned up a few times. The V call is TRBV15, the J call TRBJ1-5; TRBD1 is a possible D gene (5 bases). The CDR3 extends over 17 amino acids. Germline-derived CDR1 and CDR2 are LNHNV and YYDKDF (reference sequence). V was shortened by 5 bases and J by 1 base, with 18 bases between the two germline ends. The CDR3 region is CATSGHPGTESNQPQHF. CDR3 coding DNA: TGTGCCACCAGCGGACACCCCGGGACGGAAAGCAATCAGCCCCAGCATTTT.

This chain links TRBV30 with TRBJ2-3, with TRBD2 identical over 13 bases. The trim removed 5 bases at V and 3 bases at J, leaving 2 bases unmatched. The CDR3 length is 14 residues. Germline CDR1 and CDR2: GTSNPN and SVGIG (reference sequence). The CDR3, as DNA: TGTGCCTGGGCGACTAGCGGGGGGACAGATACGCAGTATTTT. This gives the protein CAWATSGGTDTQYF.

For the CDR3, the DNA is TGCGCCAGCAGCCAAAGGGGGGACAATTCCTACGAGCAGTACTTC. Protein product: CASSQRGDNSYEQYF. The genes are TRBV4-1 and TRBJ2-7, with D perhaps given as TRBD1 or TRBD2 (6 bases each). Looked up from germline, CDR1 is MGHRA and CDR2 is YSYEKL. The CDR3 consists of 15 residues. V lost 2 bases and J 1 base, leaving 12 bases between the germline ends.